The sequence of this T cell receptor beta chain was determined in a study of T cells in Graves' hyperthyroidism and ophthalmopathy. Study-wide results and limits: Most expanded thyroid clonotypes above 0.001 recurred in blood.

Diagnoses rested on clinical symptoms, serum thyroxine and TRAb, thyroid ultrasound and orbital computed tomography. This clonotype was seen ten or more times. Its target is unknown. V lost 3 bases and J lost 7; bases outside the gene matches: 6. Germline V gene lookup returns CDR1 MNHEY and CDR2 SMNVEV (reference sequence). The CDR3 length is 14 residues. Amplification of TCR beta CDR3 regions used RNA as the template. Researchers ran a first-round RT-PCR on the TCR CDR3 using the HTBI primer set. One entry per CDR3 protein, called by TCRdb with MiXCR from the multiplex PCR reads. Counted here are approximately 610,000 distinct CDR3 sequences, about 15% occurring once; the ten biggest clones make up 3.5% to 4.5%.

The sample taken for sequencing was blood. The chain recombines TRBV27 with TRBJ2-7, with 10 bases lining up with TRBD1. The clonotype comes from a woman aged 40 to 49 with Graves' ophthalmopathy. DNA for the CDR3: TGTGCCAGCAGTTTCGGTGACAGGGGGCGTGAGCAGTACTTC. Amino acids: CASSFGDRGREQYF.